Presented here are 7 T cell receptor beta chains from one specimen sequenced in a study of blood T cells in healthy people across ages. Primed by a sample-barcoded 5' primer and a J-beta primer mix, a second PCR proceeded for roughly 7 to 11 cycles. A single record per CDR3 protein comes from TCRdb applying MiXCR to the 5' RACE reads. The sample has some 790,000 distinct CDR3 sequences, more than 25% seen once. Sequencing was done on a sample of blood. The receptor set was obtained from an elderly woman in good health.

This clonotype was recorded at least ten times. The chain has TRBV25-1 and TRBJ2-4; a weak D match, TRBD1 (5 bases). Trimming pared 2 bases from V and 2 bases from J, leaving 7 bases between. Per germline, CDR1 MGHDK and CDR2 SYGVNS. The CDR3 loop spans 14 amino acids. For the CDR3, the DNA is TGTGCCAGCAGTGAAGCAGGGACCAAAAACATTCAGTACTTC. Residues: CASSEAGTKNIQYF.

DNA for the CDR3: TGCAGCGTTCGAGAGGTAGCGGACAATGAGCAGTTCTTC. This gives the protein CSVREVADNEQFF. This chain connects TRBV29-1 to TRBJ2-1; tentatively, D is TRBD2 (6 bases). The V and J ends lost 5 bases and 5 bases respectively, with 13 bases between them. CDR1 and CDR2 (germline): SQVTM, ANQGSEA. This CDR3 comprises 13 residues.

There are a few counts of this clonotype. Given a much more abundant clone one base away, this may be a read error. V is TRBV12-3 or TRBV12-4 and J is TRBJ2-5; the D gene is possibly TRBD2 (5 bases). The CDR3 is made up of 14 amino acids. DNA for the CDR3: TGTGCCAGCAGGTTAGGGAGTGGGCAAGAGACCCAGTACTTC. It codes for CASRLGSGQETQYF.

V and J are TRBV20-1 and TRBJ2-4, with a tentative D call TRBD1 (6 bases). The assigned J gene may be wrong: the sequence end matches TRBJ2-7 better. The V gene's germline CDR1 is DFQATT and CDR2 SNEGSKA (reference sequence). This CDR3 region has 18 residues. The CDR3, as DNA: TGCAGTGCTAGTTCGACCGGGGACACGCTATCATTAACCTACGAGCAGTACTTC. Amino acid sequence: CSASSTGDTLSLTYEQYF.

This clonotype was detected once. The chain is built from TRBV12-3 or TRBV12-4 and TRBJ2-5, with D perhaps matching TRBD2 (6 bases). V lost 3 bases to trimming and J lost 5 bases, with 13 bases between them. There are 14 residues in the CDR3. CDR3 bases: TGTGCCAGCAGTTTCCTAGCGACGGAGGAGACCCAGTACTTC. Amino acids: CASSFLATEETQYF.

This clonotype was seen only a few times. CDR3 sequence (DNA): TGTGCCAGCAGCCAAGGAAAGGGGAACACCGGGGAGCTGTTTTTT. It translates to CASSQGKGNTGELFF. This chain links TRBV3-1 with TRBJ2-2; D is undetermined. Per the germline V gene, CDR1 is LGHDT and CDR2 is YNNKEL (reference sequence). V shed 1 base and J shed 1 base, with 7 bases lying between them. This CDR3 region has 15 residues.

On this clonotype: This may be a read error, as it is one base from a much larger clone. The chain uses TRBV5-1 and TRBJ2-1; 8 nucleotides line up with TRBD2. There are 15 residues in the CDR3. V dropped 2 bases and J dropped 5; count of bases not matched to a gene: 6. CDR1 and CDR2 from the germline V gene are SGHRS and YFSETQ. The CDR3 bases are TGCGCCAGCAGCTTAAGAGCGGGGGATAACAATGAGCAGTTCTTC. Its protein is CASSLRAGDNNEQFF.